This T cell receptor beta chain was sequenced in a study of shared clonotypes between healthy human individuals. The overall study: The donor pool was made up of a couple of women and three men aged 18 to 49.

Concerning this clone itself: The antigen is not known.

This CDR3 region has 14 residues. Germline assignment: CDR1 MNHNY and CDR2 SVGAGI (reference sequence). Trimming took off 5 bases at V and 0 bases at J, with 10 bases between the two ends. TCRdb's copy holds only in-frame clones and misses some; the assay was immunoSEQ multiplex PCR. Counted here are over 1.5 million clones, nearly 99% occurring once; the ten biggest clones make up roughly 0.42%. General study points: When compared with the clonotypes that were shared by all four sorted-subset donors, the non-shared clonotypes turned out to have lower generation probabilities.

The material sequenced was naive CD4+ T cells sorted from blood. Regarding subset: CD45RA+ positively selected. V is TRBV6-6 and J is TRBJ2-5, with D maybe TRBD2 (5 bases). This sequence originates from a man aged 30 to 39 in good health. CDR3 amino acids: CASSAPGYQETQYF. CDR3 in DNA: TGTGCCAGCAGTGCACCGGGGTACCAAGAGACCCAGTACTTC.